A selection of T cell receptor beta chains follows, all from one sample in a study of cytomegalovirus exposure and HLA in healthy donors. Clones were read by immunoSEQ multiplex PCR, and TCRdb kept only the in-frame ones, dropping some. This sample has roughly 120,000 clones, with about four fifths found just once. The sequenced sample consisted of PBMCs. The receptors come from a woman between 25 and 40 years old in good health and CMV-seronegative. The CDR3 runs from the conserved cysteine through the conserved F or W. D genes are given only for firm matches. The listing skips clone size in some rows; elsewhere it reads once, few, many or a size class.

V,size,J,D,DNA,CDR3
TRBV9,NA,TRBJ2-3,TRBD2,TGTGCCAGCAGCGTAGGTGCTAGCGGAAGTAACACAGATACGCAGTATTTT,CASSVGASGSNTDTQYF
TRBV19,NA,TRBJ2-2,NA,TGTGCCAGTCGGCTACAGTCCGGGGAGCTGTTTTTT,CASRLQSGELFF
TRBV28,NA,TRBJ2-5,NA,TGTGCCAGCAGTCCGCCTCTAGGGGTTGGTAAGCAGGCCCAGTACTTC,CASSPPLGVGKQAQYF
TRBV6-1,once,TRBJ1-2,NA,TGTGCCAGCAGTGAATGGGCGGGGGCCGACTATGGCTACACCTTC,CASSEWAGADYGYTF
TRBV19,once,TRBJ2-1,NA,TGTGCCAGTCGTACTAGCCTATCGGTTTATGAGCAGTTCTTC,CASRTSLSVYEQFF
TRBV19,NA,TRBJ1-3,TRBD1,TGTGCCAGTACTCGACAGGGCTCTGGAAACACCATATATTTT,CASTRQGSGNTIYF
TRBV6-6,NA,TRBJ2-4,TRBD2,TGTGCCAGCAGCGGGACTAGCGCCAAAAACATTCAGTACTTC,CASSGTSAKNIQYF
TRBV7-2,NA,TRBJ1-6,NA,TGTGCCAGCAGCTTGCCAGTGTCCTATAATTCACCCCTCCACTTT,CASSLPVSYNSPLHF
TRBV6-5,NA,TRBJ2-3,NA,TGTGCCAGCAGGAGGACTTCTGGGGCAGATACGCAGTATTTT,CASRRTSGADTQYF
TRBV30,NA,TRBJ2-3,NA,TGTGCCTGGAGCGAAATCGTCGGAGGGGCGGGACTGGACACAGATACGCAGTATTTT,CAWSEIVGGAGLDTDTQYF
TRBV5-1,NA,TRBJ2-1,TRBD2,TGCGCCAGCAGCTCTCTGGGGACTAGCTTTGGGGGGCAGTTCTTC,CASSSLGTSFGGQFF
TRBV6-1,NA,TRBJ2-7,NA,TGTGCCAGCACCCCCCTCGCGGCGGGACGGTACGAGCAGTACTTC,CASTPLAAGRYEQYF
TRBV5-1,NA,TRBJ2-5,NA,TGCGCCAGCAGCCCCGGCTTGGGCAGCTTAAAAGAGACCCAGTACTTC,CASSPGLGSLKETQYF
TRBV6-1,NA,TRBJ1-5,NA,TGTGCCAGCAAGGGGTTGGCAGCCTCCAATCAGCCCCAGCATTTT,CASKGLAASNQPQHF
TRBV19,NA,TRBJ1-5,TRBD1,TGTGCCAGTAGGGGGACAGGAGAGTATCAGCCCCAGCATTTT,CASRGTGEYQPQHF
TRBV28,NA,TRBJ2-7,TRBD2,TGTGCCAGCCATCTGGCGGGGGGCTACGAGCAGTACTTC,CASHLAGGYEQYF
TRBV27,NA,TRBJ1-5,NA,TGTGCCAGCAGCGAGTATAGCAATCAGCCCCAGCATTTT,CASSEYSNQPQHF